This is a list of T cell receptor beta chains from one sample in a study of blood T cells in healthy people across ages. TCRdb called the 5' RACE reads again in MiXCR, with one record for every CDR3 protein. Of around 900,000 distinct CDR3 sequences listed, 45% to 60% are singletons. The sample consisted of blood. The receptors derive from a woman aged 60-75 years in good health. CDR3s include the opening cysteine and the closing phenylalanine or tryptophan. The order of the fields is V gene, J gene, clone size, D gene, CDR3 protein, CDR3 DNA. D genes are given only for firm matches. Size tells how often a clone was seen (once, few, many) or the class of an expanded clone, and some rows leave it out.

v_gene: TRBV28
j_gene: TRBJ2-3
abundance: .
d_gene: .
CDR3aa: CASSLGAEDTQYF
CDR3nt: TGTGCCAGCAGTTTGGGGGCGGAAGATACGCAGTATTTT

v_gene: TRBV6-2/TRBV6-3
j_gene: TRBJ2-4
abundance: .
d_gene: TRBD2
CDR3aa: CASSYSTSGTLAKNIQYF
CDR3nt: TGTGCCAGCAGTTACTCGACTAGCGGGACCTTAGCCAAAAACATTCAGTACTTC

v_gene: TRBV11-2
j_gene: TRBJ2-7
abundance: .
d_gene: .
CDR3aa: CASAPRDDEQYF
CDR3nt: TGTGCCAGCGCCCCGAGGGATGACGAGCAGTACTTC

v_gene: TRBV13
j_gene: TRBJ2-3
abundance: .
d_gene: .
CDR3aa: CASSPGTGHTDTQYF
CDR3nt: TGTGCCAGCAGCCCGGGGACGGGACACACAGATACGCAGTATTTT

v_gene: TRBV29-1
j_gene: TRBJ1-2
abundance: .
d_gene: TRBD1
CDR3aa: CSVGTGGLYSYTF
CDR3nt: TGCAGCGTTGGGACAGGGGGTCTTTATAGCTACACCTTC

v_gene: TRBV2
j_gene: TRBJ1-6
abundance: .
d_gene: .
CDR3aa: CATTQGANSPLHF
CDR3nt: TGTGCCACCACACAGGGCGCCAATTCACCCCTCCACTTT

v_gene: TRBV4-2
j_gene: TRBJ2-3
abundance: once
d_gene: .
CDR3aa: CASSQEQGVLEIATDTPYF
CDR3nt: TGTGCCAGCAGCCAAGAGCAAGGGGTCCTTGAGATCGCCACAGATACGCCGTATTTT

v_gene: TRBV18
j_gene: TRBJ2-7
abundance: .
d_gene: .
CDR3aa: CASSQAHSYEQYF
CDR3nt: TGTGCCAGCTCACAGGCGCATTCCTACGAGCAGTACTTC

v_gene: TRBV28
j_gene: TRBJ2-7
abundance: .
d_gene: TRBD2
CDR3aa: CASRVAGVVYEQYF
CDR3nt: TGTGCCAGCAGAGTAGCGGGAGTTGTCTACGAGCAGTACTTC

v_gene: TRBV7-2
j_gene: TRBJ2-2
abundance: few
d_gene: .
CDR3aa: CASSFREAGELFF
CDR3nt: TGTGCCAGCAGCTTCCGTGAGGCCGGGGAGCTGTTTTTT

v_gene: TRBV20-1
j_gene: TRBJ2-7
abundance: .
d_gene: .
CDR3aa: CSAEGRRGGYEQYF
CDR3nt: TGTAGTGCTGAGGGACGGAGGGGGGGATACGAGCAGTACTTC

v_gene: TRBV28
j_gene: TRBJ1-2
abundance: .
d_gene: .
CDR3aa: CASSLPWETNYGYTF
CDR3nt: TGTGCCAGCAGTTTACCGTGGGAAACTAACTATGGCTACACCTTC

v_gene: TRBV6-2/TRBV6-3
j_gene: TRBJ2-1
abundance: .
d_gene: .
CDR3aa: CASSYWEANEQFF
CDR3nt: TGTGCCAGCAGTTACTGGGAGGCTAATGAGCAGTTCTTC

v_gene: TRBV9
j_gene: TRBJ2-1
abundance: few
d_gene: .
CDR3aa: CASTPGYSHNEQFF
CDR3nt: TGTGCCAGCACCCCAGGGTATAGTCACAATGAGCAGTTCTTC

v_gene: TRBV11-1
j_gene: TRBJ2-5
abundance: .
d_gene: TRBD1
CDR3aa: CASSLEGGETYGQYF
CDR3nt: TGTGCCAGCAGCTTGGAAGGGGGCGAAACCTACGGGCAGTACTTC

v_gene: TRBV20-1
j_gene: TRBJ2-7
abundance: few
d_gene: .
CDR3aa: CSARHLRRGNEQYF
CDR3nt: TGCAGTGCTAGACATCTTCGACGGGGCAACGAGCAGTACTTC

v_gene: TRBV7-9
j_gene: TRBJ2-4
abundance: .
d_gene: .
CDR3aa: CASSLARKGAKNIQYF
CDR3nt: TGTGCCAGCAGCTTAGCGCGAAAGGGGGCCAAAAACATTCAGTACTTC

v_gene: TRBV7-9
j_gene: TRBJ1-2
abundance: .
d_gene: TRBD1
CDR3aa: CASSPQTGKANYGYTF
CDR3nt: TGTGCCAGCAGCCCGCAGACAGGGAAAGCTAACTATGGCTACACCTTC

v_gene: TRBV20-1
j_gene: TRBJ2-7
abundance: .
d_gene: TRBD2
CDR3aa: CSAGTRGSHEQYF
CDR3nt: TGCAGTGCAGGGACTCGCGGGAGCCACGAGCAGTACTTC

v_gene: TRBV25-1
j_gene: TRBJ1-1
abundance: .
d_gene: .
CDR3aa: CASRETGNTEAFF
CDR3nt: TGTGCCAGCAGAGAGACAGGGAACACTGAAGCTTTCTTT

v_gene: TRBV14
j_gene: TRBJ2-3
abundance: .
d_gene: .
CDR3aa: CASSQSGRGRTTDTQYF
CDR3nt: TGTGCCAGCAGCCAATCCGGTCGGGGGCGGACGACAGATACGCAGTATTTT

v_gene: TRBV20-1
j_gene: TRBJ1-5
abundance: .
d_gene: TRBD1
CDR3aa: CSAPGQYSNQPQHF
CDR3nt: TGCAGTGCTCCGGGACAGTATAGCAATCAGCCCCAGCATTTT

v_gene: TRBV6-5
j_gene: TRBJ2-1
abundance: .
d_gene: .
CDR3aa: CASSSNPSTDNEQFF
CDR3nt: TGTGCCAGCAGTTCCAATCCCAGCACTGACAATGAGCAGTTCTTC

v_gene: TRBV11-2
j_gene: TRBJ2-7
abundance: many
d_gene: .
CDR3aa: CASSPVSNRDAYEQYF
CDR3nt: TGTGCCAGCAGCCCGGTTTCAAACAGGGACGCCTACGAGCAGTACTTC